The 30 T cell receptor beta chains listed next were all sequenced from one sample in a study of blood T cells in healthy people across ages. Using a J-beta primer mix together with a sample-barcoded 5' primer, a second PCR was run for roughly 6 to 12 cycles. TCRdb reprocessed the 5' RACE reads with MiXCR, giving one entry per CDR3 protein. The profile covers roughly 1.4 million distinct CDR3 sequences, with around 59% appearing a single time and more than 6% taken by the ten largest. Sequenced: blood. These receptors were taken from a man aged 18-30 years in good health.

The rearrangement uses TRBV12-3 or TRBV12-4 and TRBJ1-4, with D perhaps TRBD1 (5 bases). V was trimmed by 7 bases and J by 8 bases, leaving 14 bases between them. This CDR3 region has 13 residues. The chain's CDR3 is CASMWQGGEKLFF. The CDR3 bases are TGTGCCAGCATGTGGCAGGGTGGGGAAAAACTGTTTTTT.

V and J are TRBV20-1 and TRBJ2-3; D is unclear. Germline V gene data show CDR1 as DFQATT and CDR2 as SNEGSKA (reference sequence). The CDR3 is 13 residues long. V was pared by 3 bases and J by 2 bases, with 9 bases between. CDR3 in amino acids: CSARRLSTDTQYF. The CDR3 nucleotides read TGCAGTGCTAGGCGGTTATCCACAGATACGCAGTATTTT.

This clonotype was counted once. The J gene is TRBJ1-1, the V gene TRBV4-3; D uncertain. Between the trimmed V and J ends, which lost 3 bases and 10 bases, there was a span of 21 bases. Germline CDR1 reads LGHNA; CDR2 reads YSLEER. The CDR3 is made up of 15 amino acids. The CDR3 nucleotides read TGCGCCAGCAGCCATACTACGCAGACGACACTTGGAGCTTTCTTT. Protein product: CASSHTTQTTLGAFF.

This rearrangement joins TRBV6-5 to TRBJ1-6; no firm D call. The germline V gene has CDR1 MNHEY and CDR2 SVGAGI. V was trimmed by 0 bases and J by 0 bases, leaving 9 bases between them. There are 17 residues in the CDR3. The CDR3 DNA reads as TGTGCCAGCAGTTACTCGATAGGAAGCTCCTATAATTCACCCCTCCACTTT. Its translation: CASSYSIGSSYNSPLHF.

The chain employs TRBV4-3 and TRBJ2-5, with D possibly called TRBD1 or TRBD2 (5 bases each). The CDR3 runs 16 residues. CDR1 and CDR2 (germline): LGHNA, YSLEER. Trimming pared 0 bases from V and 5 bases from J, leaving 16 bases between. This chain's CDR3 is CASSQDQGQRGETQYF. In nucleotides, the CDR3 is TGCGCCAGCAGCCAAGATCAAGGACAAAGAGGGGAGACCCAGTACTTC.

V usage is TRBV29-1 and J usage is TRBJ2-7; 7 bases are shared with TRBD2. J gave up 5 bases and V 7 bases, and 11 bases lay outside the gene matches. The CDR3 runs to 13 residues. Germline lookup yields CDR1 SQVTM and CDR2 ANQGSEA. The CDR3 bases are TGCAGCGCCGTCACGGGGGGTGGTAACGAGCAGTACTTC. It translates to CSAVTGGGNEQYF.

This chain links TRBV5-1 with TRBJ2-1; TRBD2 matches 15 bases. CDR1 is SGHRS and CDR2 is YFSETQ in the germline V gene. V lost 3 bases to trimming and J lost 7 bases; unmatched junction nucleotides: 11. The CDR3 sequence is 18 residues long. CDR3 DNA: TGCGCCAGCAGCTACGTCCCGGGACTAGCGGGAGGACGAAATGAGCAGTTCTTC. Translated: CASSYVPGLAGGRNEQFF. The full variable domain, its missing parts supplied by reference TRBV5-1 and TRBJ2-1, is KAGVTQTPRYLIKTRGQQVTLSCSPISGHRSVSWYQQTPGQGLQFLFEYFSETQRNKGNFPGRFSGRQFSNSRSEMNVSTLELGDSALYLCASSYVPGLAGGRNEQFFGPGTRLTVL.

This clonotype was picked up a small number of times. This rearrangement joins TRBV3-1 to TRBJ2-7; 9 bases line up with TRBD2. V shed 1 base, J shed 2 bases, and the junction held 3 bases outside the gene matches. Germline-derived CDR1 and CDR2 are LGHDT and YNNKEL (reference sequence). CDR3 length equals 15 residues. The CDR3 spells CASSQGLADTYEQYF. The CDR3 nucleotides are TGTGCCAGCAGCCAAGGACTAGCGGATACCTACGAGCAGTACTTC.

The CDR3 DNA follows: TGTGCCAGCAGCTCCCCGGGACAGAGGAACTATGGCTACACCTTC. It encodes CASSSPGQRNYGYTF. The chain employs TRBV7-8 and TRBJ1-2; 7 bases match TRBD1. This CDR3 has 15 amino acids. The germline V gene encodes CDR1 SGHVS and CDR2 FQNEAQ. V gave up 4 bases and J gave up 2 bases; unmatched junction bases: 7.

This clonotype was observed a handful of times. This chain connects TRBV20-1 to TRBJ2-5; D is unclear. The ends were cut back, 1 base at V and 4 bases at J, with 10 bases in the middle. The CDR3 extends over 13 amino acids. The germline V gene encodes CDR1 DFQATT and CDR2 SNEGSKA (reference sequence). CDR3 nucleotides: TGCAGTGCTAGAGGACGATCGCGAGAGACCCAGTACTTC. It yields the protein CSARGRSRETQYF.

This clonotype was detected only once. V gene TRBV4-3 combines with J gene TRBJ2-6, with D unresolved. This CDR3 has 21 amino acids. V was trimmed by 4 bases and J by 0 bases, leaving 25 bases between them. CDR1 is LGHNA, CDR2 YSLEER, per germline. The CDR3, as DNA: TGCGCCAGCAGCCTAAGAAGGGCGGACCGAAGATATTCCTCTGGGGCCAACGTCCTGACTTTC. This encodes CASSLRRADRRYSSGANVLTF.

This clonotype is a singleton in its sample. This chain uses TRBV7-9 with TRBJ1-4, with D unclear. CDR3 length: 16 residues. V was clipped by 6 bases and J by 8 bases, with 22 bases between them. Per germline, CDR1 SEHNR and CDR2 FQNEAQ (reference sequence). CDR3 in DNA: TGTGCCAGCAGACCAAACGTAGGCGGACTGGCGGAAAAACTGTTTTTT. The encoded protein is CASRPNVGGLAEKLFF.

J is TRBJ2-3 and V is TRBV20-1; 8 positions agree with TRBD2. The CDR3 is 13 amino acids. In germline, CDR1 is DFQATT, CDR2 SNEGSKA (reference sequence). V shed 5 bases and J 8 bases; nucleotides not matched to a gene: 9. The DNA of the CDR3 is TGCAGTGCTTCCGGGAGGGCCAGTCCTACGCAGTATTTT. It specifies CSASGRASPTQYF.

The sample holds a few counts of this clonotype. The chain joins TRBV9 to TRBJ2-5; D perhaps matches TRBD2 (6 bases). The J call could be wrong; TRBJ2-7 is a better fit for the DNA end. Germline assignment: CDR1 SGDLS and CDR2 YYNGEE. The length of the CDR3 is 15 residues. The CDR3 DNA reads TGTGCCAGCAGCGTATCGGCGGGATCCCAGAACGAGCAGTACTTC. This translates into CASSVSAGSQNEQYF.

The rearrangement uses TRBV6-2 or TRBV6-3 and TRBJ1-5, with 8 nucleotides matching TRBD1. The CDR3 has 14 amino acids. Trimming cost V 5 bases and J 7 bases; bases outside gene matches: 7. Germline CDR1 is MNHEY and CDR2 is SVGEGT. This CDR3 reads CASSETGASQPQHF. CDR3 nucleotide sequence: TGTGCCAGCAGTGAGACAGGGGCGAGCCAGCCCCAGCATTTT.

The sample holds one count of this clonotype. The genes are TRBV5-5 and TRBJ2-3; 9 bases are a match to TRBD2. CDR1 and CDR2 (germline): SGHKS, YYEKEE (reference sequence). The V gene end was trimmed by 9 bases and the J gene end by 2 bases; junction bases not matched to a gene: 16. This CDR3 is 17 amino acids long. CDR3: CATEAGLAGRFTDTQYF. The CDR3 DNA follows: TGTGCCACCGAAGCTGGTCTAGCGGGGAGGTTCACAGATACGCAGTATTTT.

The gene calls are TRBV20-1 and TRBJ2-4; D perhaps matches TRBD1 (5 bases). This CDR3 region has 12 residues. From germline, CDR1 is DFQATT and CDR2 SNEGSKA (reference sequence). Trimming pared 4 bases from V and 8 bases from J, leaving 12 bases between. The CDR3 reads CSATGPADIQYF. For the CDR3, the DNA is TGCAGTGCTACAGGGCCGGCGGACATTCAGTACTTC.

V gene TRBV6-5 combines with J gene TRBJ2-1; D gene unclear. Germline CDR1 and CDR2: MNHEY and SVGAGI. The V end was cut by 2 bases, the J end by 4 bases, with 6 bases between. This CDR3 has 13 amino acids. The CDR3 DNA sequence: TGTGCCAGCAGTTACGGGTGGTACAATGAGCAGTTCTTC. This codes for CASSYGWYNEQFF.

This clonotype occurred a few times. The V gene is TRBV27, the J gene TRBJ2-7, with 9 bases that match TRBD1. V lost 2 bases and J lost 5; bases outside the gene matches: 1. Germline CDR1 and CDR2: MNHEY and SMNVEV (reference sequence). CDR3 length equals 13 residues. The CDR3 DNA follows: TGTGCCAGCAGTTTAACAGGGGGCCACGAGCAGTACTTC. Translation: CASSLTGGHEQYF.

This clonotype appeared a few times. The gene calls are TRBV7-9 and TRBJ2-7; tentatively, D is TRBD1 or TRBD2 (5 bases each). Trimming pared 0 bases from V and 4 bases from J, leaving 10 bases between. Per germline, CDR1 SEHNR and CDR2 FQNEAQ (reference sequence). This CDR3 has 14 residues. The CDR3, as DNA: TGTGCCAGCAGCTTAGCGGGGGAAAGATACGAGCAGTACTTC. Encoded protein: CASSLAGERYEQYF.

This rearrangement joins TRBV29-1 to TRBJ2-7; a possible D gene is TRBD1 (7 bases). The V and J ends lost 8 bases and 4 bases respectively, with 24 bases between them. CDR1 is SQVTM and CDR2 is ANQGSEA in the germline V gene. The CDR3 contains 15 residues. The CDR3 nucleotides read TGCAGCTTTCGCGTTTGGACAGGAGGGGGTTACGAGCAGTACTTC. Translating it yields CSFRVWTGGGYEQYF.

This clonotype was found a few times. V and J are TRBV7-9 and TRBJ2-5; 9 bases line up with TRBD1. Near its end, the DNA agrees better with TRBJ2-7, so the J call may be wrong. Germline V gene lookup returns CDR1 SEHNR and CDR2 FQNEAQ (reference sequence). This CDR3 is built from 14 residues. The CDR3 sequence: CASSSRTGVHEQYF. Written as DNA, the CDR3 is TGTGCCAGCAGCTCCCGGACAGGGGTACACGAGCAGTACTTC.

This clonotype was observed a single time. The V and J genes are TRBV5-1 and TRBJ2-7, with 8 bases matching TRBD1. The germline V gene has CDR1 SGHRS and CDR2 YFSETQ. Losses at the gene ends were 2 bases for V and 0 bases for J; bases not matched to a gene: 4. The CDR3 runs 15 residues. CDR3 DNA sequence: TGCGCCAGCAGCTTCCCAGGGGGCAACTCCTACGAGCAGTACTTC. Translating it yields CASSFPGGNSYEQYF.

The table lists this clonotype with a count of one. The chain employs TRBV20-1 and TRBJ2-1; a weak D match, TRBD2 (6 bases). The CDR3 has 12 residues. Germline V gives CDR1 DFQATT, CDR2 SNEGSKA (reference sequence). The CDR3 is CGGSHSYNEQFF. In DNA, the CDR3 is TGCGGGGGGTCGCACTCCTACAATGAGCAGTTCTTC.

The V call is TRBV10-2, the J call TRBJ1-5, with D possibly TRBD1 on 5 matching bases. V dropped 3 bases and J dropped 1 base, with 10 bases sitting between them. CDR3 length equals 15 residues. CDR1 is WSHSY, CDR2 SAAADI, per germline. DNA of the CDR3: TGCGCCAGCAGTGAAAGGGGTGAGAGCAATCAGCCCCAGCATTTT. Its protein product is CASSERGESNQPQHF.

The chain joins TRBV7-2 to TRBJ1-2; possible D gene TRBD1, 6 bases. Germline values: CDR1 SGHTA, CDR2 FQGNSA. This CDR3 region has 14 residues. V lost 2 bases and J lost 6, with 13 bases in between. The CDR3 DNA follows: TGTGCCAGCAGCTTATACGGCAGGGGAGATGGCTACACCTTC. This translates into CASSLYGRGDGYTF.

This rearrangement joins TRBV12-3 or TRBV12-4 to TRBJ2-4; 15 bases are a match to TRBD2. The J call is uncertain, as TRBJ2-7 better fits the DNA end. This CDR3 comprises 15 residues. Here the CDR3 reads CASKGLAGGGYEQYF. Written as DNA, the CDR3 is TGTGCCAGCAAGGGACTAGCGGGAGGTGGGTACGAGCAGTACTTC.

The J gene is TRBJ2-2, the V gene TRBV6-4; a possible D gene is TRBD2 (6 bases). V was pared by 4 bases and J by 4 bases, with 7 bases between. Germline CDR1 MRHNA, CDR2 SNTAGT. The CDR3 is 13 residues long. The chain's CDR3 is CASSAEGTGELFF. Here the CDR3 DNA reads TGTGCCAGCAGTGCGGAGGGCACCGGGGAGCTGTTTTTT.

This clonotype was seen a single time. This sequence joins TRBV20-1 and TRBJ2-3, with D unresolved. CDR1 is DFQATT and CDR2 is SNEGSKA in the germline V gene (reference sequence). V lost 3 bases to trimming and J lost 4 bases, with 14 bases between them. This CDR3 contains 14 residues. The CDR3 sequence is CSASPLGIADTQYF. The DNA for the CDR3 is TGCAGTGCTAGTCCTCTAGGGATCGCAGATACGCAGTATTTT.

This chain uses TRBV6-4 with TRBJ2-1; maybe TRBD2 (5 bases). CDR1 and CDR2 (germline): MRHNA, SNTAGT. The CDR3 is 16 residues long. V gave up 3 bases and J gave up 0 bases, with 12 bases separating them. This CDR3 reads CASSEGEGGSYNEQFF. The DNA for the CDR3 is TGTGCCAGCAGTGAGGGAGAAGGTGGCTCCTACAATGAGCAGTTCTTC.